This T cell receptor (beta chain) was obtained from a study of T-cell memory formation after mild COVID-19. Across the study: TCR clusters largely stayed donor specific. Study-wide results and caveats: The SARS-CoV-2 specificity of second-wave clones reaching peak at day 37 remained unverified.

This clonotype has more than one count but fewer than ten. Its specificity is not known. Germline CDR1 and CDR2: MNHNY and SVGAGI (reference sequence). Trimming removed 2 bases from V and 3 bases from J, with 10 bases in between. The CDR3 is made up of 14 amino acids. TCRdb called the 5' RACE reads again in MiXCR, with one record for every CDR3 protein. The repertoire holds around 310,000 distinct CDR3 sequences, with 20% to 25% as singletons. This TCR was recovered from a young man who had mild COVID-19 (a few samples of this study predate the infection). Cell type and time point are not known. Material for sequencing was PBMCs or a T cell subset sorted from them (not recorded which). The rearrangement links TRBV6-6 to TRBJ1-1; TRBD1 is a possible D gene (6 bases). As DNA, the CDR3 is TGTGCCAGCAGTTACAGGGGGACTGACACTGAAGCTTTCTTT. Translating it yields CASSYRGTDTEAFF.